The source of this T cell receptor beta chain is a study of memory CD4+ T cells and cytomegalovirus serostatus. In the study overall: Donors were healthy Belgian adults, under 10 CMV seropositive and around 23 seronegative.

The protocol was immunoSEQ multiplex PCR, while the TCRdb copy is restricted to in-frame clones and leaves out a portion. The sample holds roughly 50,000 clones, around 81% seen once. The sort gate was single viable CD3+CD4+CD8-CD45RO+ cells for memory CD4+ T cells. This clonotype was obtained from an adult in good health and CMV-seronegative. Sequenced material: memory CD4+ T cells from blood.

The CDR3 loop is CASSLGLAGAEQYF. CDR3 DNA: TGTGCCAGCAGTCTGGGACTAGCGGGAGCCGAGCAGTACTTC. This chain connects TRBV6-5 to TRBJ2-7; 14 nucleotides match TRBD2. The CDR3 loop spans 14 amino acids. Germline V gene sequence: CDR1 MNHEY, CDR2 SVGAGI. Trimming at V came to 5 bases and at J to 6 bases, leaving 3 bases not matched to a gene.